This T cell receptor beta chain is drawn from a study of cytomegalovirus exposure and HLA in healthy donors (dated by TCRdb to about 2017). About the study as a whole: An earlier analysis of 550 to 700 of the donors reported more than 250 Gb of sequence data and 100 million to 130 million unique TCR beta sequences from 150 million to 200 million T cells. Alongside the repertoire data, information on donor age, sex, ethnicity and CMV serostatus was compiled. To predict cytomegalovirus infection status, the study brought together high-throughput TCR immunosequencing, statistical association of individual TCRs with disease status, and machine learning. All discovery cohort repertoires had been generated on a single sequencing platform. Roughly 5 DR-DQ haplotypes were handled as single units for association and clustering, since linkage in the cohort was strong. Rather than using new phenotypic data, the later analysis identified candidate immune exposures from TCR beta sequences and from how often those sequences occurred across donors. Both class I and class II loci were covered by HLA typing, at four-digit resolution. A later genetic analysis took genome-wide SNP genotypes for about 55% of the roughly 700 donors and used that subset as a discovery cohort. Typing coverage varied by locus: roughly 629-640 donors for A, B, C, DRB1 and DQB1; some 520 for DQA1; approximately 610 for DPA1; 400 to 480 for DPB1. Using immunosequencing, the study profiled T cell repertoires from 666 subjects and related those repertoires to cytomegalovirus serostatus. An early release that covered about 640 HLA-typed donors contained about 300 gigabases of sequencing data and tens of millions of unique TCR sequences. On average, approximately 250,000 unique TCR beta nucleotide sequences were sequenced per donor among 350 to 400 genotyped donors of the cohort, with approximately 18% of those sequences being non-productive. A separate validation cohort of over 95 different subjects was used in addition to the roughly 700-subject first cohort. Of the roughly 390 genotyped donors, less than 85% were placed in the genetic ancestry cluster associated with self-reported Caucasian donors. In a later analysis, previously published TCR beta repertoires from about 640 donors were re-analyzed and high-resolution HLA genotyping was added so that TCR occurrence patterns could be studied. The study aimed to test whether signatures of past pathogen exposure could be identified by cataloging public T cell receptors. In an earlier analysis of 500 to 650 of the donors, high-throughput TCR beta sequencing was used to judge whether each TCR beta V gene segment behaved as functional or pseudogenic. The paper's findings and limits, for the study overall: According to a later genetic analysis, donors in an Asian-associated ancestry cluster had fewer N-insertions in productive TCRs than the approximately 690-donor mean. CMV serostatus was the only immune exposure information available for the cohort. Most TCR sequences were observed very rarely across donors, whereas some public TCRs were present in many individuals. The classifier was reported to diagnose cytomegalovirus status with high specificity and sensitivity in both the original and validation cohorts. In a later analysis, HLA-associated TCR beta chains were found to be more clonally expanded and to have lower generation probabilities than equally common non-associated chains. Strong co-occurrence of HLA alleles, especially DR and DQ, made assigning TCR associations to individual alleles difficult. Because counts were too low, around 17 rarely observed V segments, including chromosome 9 orphons, were left out of the earlier analysis of 500 to 650 of the donors. A few of the identified cytomegalovirus-associated TCR beta chains were confirmed in vitro to be specific for cytomegalovirus antigens. Broadly in line with IMGT annotations, most TCR beta V segments showed up in productive rearrangements about 87% or about 30% of the time in an earlier analysis of several hundred of the donors. Only TCR beta chains were sequenced in this cohort, and the absence of alpha or paired-chain data limited detectable features. The authors suggested that the approach could potentially be extended to other disease states and immunological phenotypes. HLA typing was unavailable for some donors at each locus, so association tests used only the typed subset. The 87-base-pair reads could not distinguish some IMGT-functional V segments, including TRBV6-2 and TRBV6-3, so those segments were excluded. A later analysis found that most CMV-associated TCR beta chains appeared HLA-restricted, with HLA associations seemingly driven largely by CMV exposure. Presence/absence analyses assumed roughly uniform sequencing depth across donors, an assumption that may not hold. Several of the top co-occurrence clusters appeared to be linked to parvovirus B19, influenza, CMV and Epstein-Barr virus, according to a later analysis. Linkage disequilibrium might explain the correlated functional status among segregating V segments, but an unknown experimental factor could not be ruled out. In the study, approximately 150 TCR beta chains were listed as associated with cytomegalovirus. In a later analysis, the rate of TCR association differed among HLA loci, with DRB1 alleles having the most associated TCRs and HLA-C alleles having the fewest. A group of highly shared sequence variants was considered likely to be a technical artifact of the sequencing pipeline. A later genetic analysis associated a missense DCLRE1C variant with V-gene and J-gene trimming of TCR beta chains, and an independent cohort replicated the association. A further reported finding was that TCR beta sequences accurately predicted the HLA-A and HLA-B alleles for most subjects in the first cohort. Specific HLA alleles were associated with about 17,000 TCR beta sequences at a false discovery rate of 0.05 in a later analysis.

Library prep was done by the immunoSEQ multiplex PCR assay. The multiplex PCR relied on a mix of 60 forward primers for TCR Vbeta segments and 13 reverse primers for TCR Jbeta segments. A multiplex PCR assay on genomic DNA amplified the CDR3 region of rearranged TCR beta genes. The Illumina HiSeq System was used to sequence the amplified TCR beta libraries as 87-base-pair reads. As for the authors' bioinformatics: A later analysis tallied roughly 76 million unique TCR beta chains across the 550 to 850 repertoires, and approximately 12 million of those chains were shared by two or more donors. Raw reads were error-corrected and collapsed into unique sequences with a nearest-neighbor algorithm that merged closely related sequences to remove PCR and sequencing errors. CDR3 sequences were aligned to IMGT reference sequences to assign V, D and J gene segments. For a sequence to be retained, a match of at least six nucleotides was required to both a V gene segment and a J gene segment. A rearrangement was called productive if the CDR3 had no stop codons and remained in frame with V and J, and every other rearrangement was called non-productive. CDR3 was defined according to IMGT convention as the region running from the second conserved V-encoded cysteine to the conserved J-encoded phenylalanine. Sequences without an unambiguous match to a single V gene segment were excluded from the earlier analysis of about 640 of the donors. An earlier analysis of approximately 590 of the donors called V segments functional above 56.7% productive rearrangements and segregating when the between-donor standard deviation exceeded 5%. To diagnose cytomegalovirus status from the catalog of TCR beta chain sequences, a statistical classification framework was built. In a later analysis, TCR nucleotide sequences were compared against IMGT/GENE-DB human TR gene sequences so that V and J genes could be assigned. In a later analysis, CDR3 sequences and most-parsimonious VDJ recombination scenarios were assigned using the TCRdist pipeline. In a later analysis, each TCR beta chain was defined by its CDR3 amino acid sequence together with its V-gene family, and reads without a unique V-gene family were excluded. In a later analysis, approximately 590 highly shared, low-generation-probability nucleotide sequences were removed to address suspected cross-contamination and a sequencing artifact. In a later analysis, a clonal expansion index for each public chain was calculated from normalized within-repertoire ranks of inferred template counts. In a later analysis, generation probabilities were computed with a VDJ recombination model fitted to out-of-frame rearrangements, and the resulting probabilities were checked against IGoR. A later analysis scored TCR-TCR, TCR-HLA and TCR-CMV co-occurrence with hypergeometric tests, applying a repertoire-size bias correction to TCR pairs. To estimate false discovery rates, a later analysis permuted the HLA or CMV assignments 20 times. A later analysis grouped co-occurring TCRs with DBSCAN, adding TCRdist sequence similarity when clustering within HLA-allele-positive subsets. Repertoires with fewer than 30,000 or more than 120,000 public chains were left out of co-occurrence clustering, as were about 5 repertoires with anomalous nucleotide sharing. TCRdb provides this immuneACCESS table in a form limited to in-frame rearrangements. Some clones are lacking; in checked studies, under half of them reflect an unresolved V gene, and why the rest are absent is not known. V and J calls and clone size are copied from that table; D and trimming were computed from the DNA. The sample yields around 190,000 clones; around 77% were counted once. The ten largest clones represent 2.5% to 3.5% of the sample.

Taken from the germline V gene, the CDR1 and CDR2 loops are SGHRS and YFSETQ. V and J lose 0 bases and 7 bases, and a span of 11 bases separates them. There are 15 amino acids in the CDR3, from cysteine to phenylalanine inclusive. Only the CDR3 DNA stays, 45 bases, in frame from base 1. On this clone itself: Its antigen has not been determined. The input lacks base qualities; no much larger clone sits a single base away.

The cohort comprised around 690 healthy bone marrow donors. Cohort members were all nominally healthy when sampled, although unrecorded immune exposures were likely present. The donor tested CMV seronegative, placing the donor among the 352 seronegative members of the cohort. Each donor provided a peripheral blood sample, and peripheral blood mononuclear cells were used for TCR beta sequencing. The Qiagen DNeasy Blood Extraction Kit was used to extract genomic DNA from the blood cell samples. The sequenced sample consisted of PBMCs. The rearrangement combines TRBV5-1 with TRBJ1-6, with no confidently assigned D gene. The receptor's source is a woman in her twenties or thirties in good health and CMV-seronegative. The CDR3 reads CASSLGEVSNSPLHF. The sequenced DNA: TGCGCCAGCAGCTTGGGTGAGGTTTCCAATTCACCCCTCCACTTT.